The rows below give T cell receptor beta chains drawn from one sample of a study of spatial heterogeneity in lung cancer. TCRdb re-called the 5' RACE reads through MiXCR, storing one row per CDR3 protein. The repertoire holds tens of thousands of distinct CDR3 sequences, with around 19% as singletons. Here the sequenced sample was PBMCs, taken at follow-up. The receptor source for this set is a male donor with early-stage non-small cell lung cancer. CDR3s include the opening cysteine and the closing phenylalanine or tryptophan. The order of the fields is D gene, clone size, J gene, V gene, CDR3 protein. D genes are given only for firm matches. The listing skips clone size in some rows; elsewhere it reads once, few, many or a size class.

NA few TRBJ2-5 TRBV4-3 CASSQGWQGSQETQYF
NA NA TRBJ1-1 TRBV7-3 CASSLMPPGMNTEAFF
TRBD1 NA TRBJ2-3 TRBV19 CATSLLGQGSTDTQYF
NA NA TRBJ1-1 TRBV7-9 CASSFGTEAFF
TRBD1 few TRBJ2-5 TRBV5-5 CASSRTSTGLGETQYF
NA few TRBJ2-5 TRBV10-3 CAISSTSIGVETQYF
TRBD1 NA TRBJ2-3 TRBV6-6 CASRSGTGPTDTQYF
TRBD2 many TRBJ2-5 TRBV7-8 CASSLEAGDLETQYF
NA NA TRBJ2-2 TRBV6-5 CASSRLRDPGTGELFF
TRBD1 few TRBJ1-2 TRBV3-1 CASSPTGGAGYGYTF
TRBD1 few TRBJ2-1 TRBV24-1 CASGTEYNEQFF
TRBD1 NA TRBJ2-5 TRBV25-1 CASSEGTGRETQYF
NA NA TRBJ1-2 TRBV4-3 CASSQDRAGMRGYTF
NA NA TRBJ1-1 TRBV7-9 CASISDGDLTEAFF
NA few TRBJ2-3 TRBV5-4 CASSTRTLKETDTQYF
NA NA TRBJ1-2 TRBV6-5 CASSPDRLTGYTF
NA NA TRBJ2-1 TRBV5-1 CASSLAGTEYNEQFF
NA few TRBJ2-2 TRBV5-1 CASSSTQGTGELFF